A single sample is the source of the 8 T cell receptor beta chains below, sequenced in a study of CD8+CD57+ T cells in acquired aplastic anemia. According to the study, genomic DNA was the template for TCR beta VDJ and CDR3 profiling. TCRdb itself ran the reads through MiXCR, one entry per CDR3 protein. The data show 180,000 or so distinct CDR3 sequences, 45% to 55% seen once. Patients selected for sequencing had displayed CD8+CD57+ cell expansion by flow cytometry. Input material: sorted CD4+, CD8+, or CD8+CD57+ T cells (not recorded which) from PBMCs. Receptors originate from a human donor with aplastic anemia.

V and J are TRBV12-3 or TRBV12-4 and TRBJ1-6; 8 bases agree with TRBD1. The junction had 8 bases not matched to a gene; V was cut back by 6 bases and J by 10 bases. This CDR3 region has 14 residues. CDR3 DNA: TGTGCCAGCAGCCCCGGACAGGGAAGATCACCCCTCCACTTT. Translating gives CASSPGQGRSPLHF.

This clonotype occurred many times. This chain uses TRBV10-3 with TRBJ2-1; 7 positions agree with TRBD2. CDR1 is ENHRY and CDR2 is SYGVKD in the germline V gene. The length of the CDR3 is 11 residues. With V trimmed by 4 bases and J by 9 bases, 0 bases remained unmatched. CDR3 sequence (DNA): TGTGCCATCAGTGGCGGGAGTGAGCAGTTCTTC. It codes for CAISGGSEQFF.

The genes are TRBV10-1 and TRBJ1-4; 8 bases are shared with TRBD1. In germline, CDR1 is WNHNN, CDR2 SYGVQD (reference sequence). The CDR3 has 14 amino acids. Losses at the gene ends were 10 bases for V and 8 bases for J; bases not matched to a gene: 12. The CDR3 protein is CATSKDRDGEKLFF. The CDR3 DNA is TGCGCCACTTCGAAGGACAGGGACGGAGAAAAACTGTTTTTT.

The table lists this clonotype with many counts. The gene calls are TRBV6-2 or TRBV6-3 and TRBJ2-7, with 9 bases matching TRBD1. With 7 bases clipped from V and 3 bases from J, the junction kept 10 bases outside the gene matches. There are 15 residues in the CDR3. CDR1 MNHEY and CDR2 SVGEGT come from the germline V gene. The CDR3 nucleotides are TGTGCCAGCACCAGGGGTGGGACAGGGATCTACGAGCAGTACTTC. Translation gives CASTRGGTGIYEQYF.

About this clonotype itself: The junction shows a germline mismatch at one end, possibly a read error. The V and J genes are TRBV5-4 and TRBJ1-4, with 9 bases matching TRBD1. The CDR3 is made up of 14 amino acids. Looked up from germline, CDR1 is SGHNT and CDR2 is YYREEE (reference sequence). The CDR3 coding sequence is TGTGCCAGCAGCCTCCGGGACAGGGATGAGAAACTGTTTTTT. This translates into CASSLRDRDEKLFF.

In this sample, this clonotype turned up many times. V is TRBV6-1 and J is TRBJ2-7, with 8 bases that match TRBD1. This CDR3 comprises 15 residues. Germline V CDR1 and CDR2: MNHNS, SASEGT. Losses at the gene ends were 0 bases for V and 6 bases for J; bases not matched to a gene: 7. CDR3 sequence: CASSEAAGGFGEQYF. The DNA for the CDR3 is TGTGCCAGCAGTGAAGCGGCAGGGGGCTTCGGCGAGCAGTACTTC.

This chain uses TRBV15 with TRBJ1-5; weak D call: TRBD1 (5 bases). Germline assignment: CDR1 LNHNV and CDR2 YYDKDF (reference sequence). Trimming left V 5 bases short and J 1 base short, with 9 bases between. The CDR3 spans 14 residues. DNA of the CDR3: TGTGCCACCAGCCGCGGGGACAGCAATCAGCCCCAGCATTTT. Translating it yields CATSRGDSNQPQHF. Full variable domain (remainder filled in from reference TRBV15 and TRBJ1-5): DAMVIQNPRYQVTQFGKPVTLSCSQTLNHNVMYWYQQKSSQAPKLLFHYYDKDFNNEADTPDNFQSRRPNTSFCFLDIRSPGLGDTAMYLCATSRGDSNQPQHFGDGTRLSIL.

The chain combines TRBV5-8 with TRBJ1-2; 11 nucleotides align to TRBD1. The ends lost 4 bases at V and 4 bases at J; junction bases unmatched: 3. The V gene's germline CDR1 is SGHTS and CDR2 YDEGEE. This CDR3 has 14 residues. The CDR3 loop reads CASSGTGGTYGYTF. For the CDR3, the DNA is TGTGCCAGCAGCGGGACAGGGGGGACCTATGGCTACACCTTC.